The clone carrying this TCR beta chain was seen just once. The antigen remains unidentified. The authors sorted naive CD8 T cells as CD8+CD4-CCR7+CD45RA+. This CDR3 contains 15 residues. CDR1 is SGHVS, CDR2 FQNEAQ, per germline. The data were taken from a study of molecular identifiers for immune sequencing clone quantification. Across the whole study: Within a replicate experiment, RNA obtained from either approximately 20,000 or 98,000 naive CD8 cells was divided into five aliquots, and four of those aliquots were then sequenced.

Findings and limits, study-wide: Identical TCR molecules sharing a barcode could underestimate highly expanded clone sizes.

Previously described methods and listed TCR primers produced bulk TCR libraries. TCRdb fed the PCR reads into MiXCR, producing one record per CDR3 protein. The data show around 100,000 distinct CDR3 sequences, with about 35% seen just once and approximately 9.8% held by the top ten. The V gene is TRBV7-8, the J gene TRBJ2-3; TRBD1 matches at 7 bases. The J call may not be correct, given that the DNA end is closer to TRBJ1-5. Input material: naive CD8+ T cells from blood, with Jurkat cell RNA spiked in. The subset is: FACS-sorted CD8+CD4-CCR7+CD45RA+ naive T cells. This TCR came from a human donor in good health. Some libraries in this study had Jurkat cell RNA spiked in. Written as DNA, the CDR3 is TGTGCCAGCAGCTTAATTGCAGGGGGGACAGATACGCAGCATTTT. It yields the protein CASSLIAGGTDTQHF.